One sample yielded the 6 T cell receptor beta chains listed below, sequenced in a study of T cell responses to AZD1222 COVID-19 vaccine (dated by TCRdb to the early 2020s). What this sample's time point label stands for: about 28 days (+/-7) after the second vaccine dose. Library method: the immunoSEQ multiplex PCR assay. TCRdb mirrors the immuneACCESS table, restricted to in-frame sequences. Some clones are absent from its copies; in checked studies, under half trace to an unresolved V gene, and the reason for the others is unknown. The sample table records about 120,000 clones; 85% to 95% of these occur just once. More than 4.5% of the sample is held by the ten biggest clonotypes. The sequencing used peripheral blood, collected 28 days after the second AZD1222 dose. Source of these receptors: an adult who received the AZD1222 COVID-19 vaccine.

The chain couples TRBV7-8 to TRBJ2-1; 10 nucleotides line up with TRBD2. Unmatched junction bases numbered 9, after V lost 1 base and J lost 6 bases. This CDR3 comprises 17 residues. Germline values: CDR1 SGHVS, CDR2 FQNEAQ. The CDR3 sequence: CASSLGERLAGLNEQFF. DNA for the CDR3: TGTGCCAGCAGCTTAGGAGAGAGACTAGCGGGTCTCAATGAGCAGTTCTTC.

This clone was found once. The chain links TRBV10-1 to TRBJ1-5; D gene ambiguous. The V end lost 6 bases, the J end lost 3 bases, and 9 bases lay between the germline ends. The CDR3 extends over 13 amino acids. Germline values: CDR1 WNHNN, CDR2 SYGVQD (reference sequence). The CDR3 loop is CASSEGNNQPQHF. The CDR3 DNA reads TGCGCCAGCAGCGAAGGGAACAATCAGCCCCAGCATTTT.

This rearrangement joins TRBV19 to TRBJ2-7; D is undetermined. V gave up 5 bases and J gave up 2 bases, with 13 bases separating them. The CDR3 runs 14 residues. Germline V lookup: CDR1 LNHDA, CDR2 SQIVND (reference sequence). The CDR3 coding sequence is TGTGCCAGTAGTGCCTCGGACGGCCCCTACGAGCAGTACTTC. Amino acids: CASSASDGPYEQYF.

This clone was recorded once. The V call is TRBV20-1, the J call TRBJ2-3; D not certain. V was shortened by 5 bases and J by 5 bases, with 8 bases between the two germline ends. The CDR3 consists of 11 residues. Germline V CDR1 and CDR2: DFQATT, SNEGSKA (reference sequence). CDR3 loop: CSAPSKDTQYF. The CDR3 DNA reads as TGCAGTGCTCCTAGTAAAGATACGCAGTATTTT.

This clone came up once. The chain employs TRBV13 and TRBJ2-3, with a possible D match to TRBD2 (6 bases). Between the trimmed V and J ends, which lost 3 bases and 2 bases, there was a span of 15 bases. Germline CDR1 is PRHDT and CDR2 is FYEKMQ (reference sequence). The CDR3 is 16 amino acids. The CDR3 reads CASSFRLVGPTDTQYF. CDR3 sequence (DNA): TGTGCCAGCAGCTTCCGACTAGTGGGGCCCACAGATACGCAGTATTTT.

V usage is TRBV6-5 and J usage is TRBJ2-4; D unclear. CDR3 length: 13 amino acids. The V gene's germline CDR1 is MNHEY and CDR2 SVGAGI. With 7 bases removed from V and 0 bases from J, the gap between germline ends came to 7 bases. The CDR3 DNA reads TGTGCCAGCAAGGCGATAGCCAAAAACATTCAGTACTTC. It is translated as CASKAIAKNIQYF.